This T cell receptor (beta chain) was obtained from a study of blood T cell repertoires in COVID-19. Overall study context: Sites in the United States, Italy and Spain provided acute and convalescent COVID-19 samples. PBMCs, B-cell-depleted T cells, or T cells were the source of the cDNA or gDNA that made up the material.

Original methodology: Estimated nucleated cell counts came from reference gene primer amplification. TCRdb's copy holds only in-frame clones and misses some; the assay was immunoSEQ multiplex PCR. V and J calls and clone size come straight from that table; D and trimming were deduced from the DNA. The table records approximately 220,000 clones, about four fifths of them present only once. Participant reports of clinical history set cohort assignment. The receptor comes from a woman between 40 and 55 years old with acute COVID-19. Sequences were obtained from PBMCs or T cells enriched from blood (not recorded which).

The CDR3 is CSVEVASGTYEQYF. The CDR3 region has the DNA TGCAGCGTTGAAGTGGCTAGCGGCACCTACGAGCAGTACTTC. This chain uses TRBV29-1 with TRBJ2-7; 7 bases align to TRBD2. This CDR3 has 14 residues. Germline lookup yields CDR1 SQVTM and CDR2 ANQGSEA. V lost 1 base to trimming and J lost 2 bases; unmatched junction nucleotides: 5.